These 8 T cell receptor beta chains came from one sample sequenced in a study of radiation and T cells in renal cell carcinoma. Sequenced by immunoSEQ multiplex PCR; TCRdb stores in-frame clones only, minus some. Of roughly 90,000 clones listed, around four fifths are singletons. Time point specified: blood 4 weeks post-SBRT, at nephrectomy. Treatment reported: 15 Gy SBRT to primary tumor, nephrectomy 4 weeks later. The starting material was blood, obtained from a patient whose treatment included radiotherapy and nephrectomy. These receptors were obtained from a man in his fifties with renal cell carcinoma.

The genes are TRBV6-1 and TRBJ2-7; 7 nucleotides line up with TRBD1. V shed 8 bases, J shed 3 bases, and the junction held 7 bases outside the gene matches. The germline gives CDR1 MNHNS, CDR2 SASEGT. The CDR3 consists of 13 residues. As DNA, the CDR3 is TGTGCCAGCCGGGACAGAGGCCTCTACGAGCAGTACTTC. Translating it yields CASRDRGLYEQYF.

The rearrangement links TRBV28 to TRBJ1-5, with D uncertain. The CDR3 runs 13 residues. V lost 6 bases to trimming and J lost 7 bases, with 13 bases between them. The V gene's germline CDR1 is MDHEN and CDR2 SYDVKM. In DNA form, the CDR3 reads TGTGCCAGCAGCTCATCCCCCCCCCAGCCCCAGCATTTT. It specifies CASSSSPPQPQHF.

The chain has TRBV28 and TRBJ1-4; 8 bases match TRBD1. The CDR3 covers 15 residues. Trimming took 7 bases from V and 3 from J; bases not matched to a gene: 7. Germline CDR1 and CDR2: MDHEN and SYDVKM. The DNA for the CDR3 is TGTGCCAGCATGAAGGTCAGGGGGCCTAATGAAAAACTGTTTTTT. Translating it yields CASMKVRGPNEKLFF.

This chain's CDR3 is CATSRVRDRGPYSNQPQHF. The CDR3 DNA reads TGTGCCACCAGCAGAGTTCGGGACAGGGGGCCCTATAGCAATCAGCCCCAGCATTTT. J is TRBJ1-5 and V is TRBV15; TRBD1 aligns across 12 bases. The V gene end was trimmed by 1 base and the J gene end by 0 bases; junction bases not matched to a gene: 7. The CDR3 spans 19 residues. Germline values: CDR1 LNHNV, CDR2 YYDKDF (reference sequence).

The CDR3 nucleotides read TGTGCCAGCAGCTTTTTACGGGGGAACACTGAAGCTTTCTTT. It encodes CASSFLRGNTEAFF. The rearrangement joins TRBV5-5 to TRBJ1-1; D remains unclear. The germline V and J ends were trimmed by 2 bases and 1 base, with 9 bases remaining between them. This CDR3 has 14 residues. The V gene's germline CDR1 is SGHKS and CDR2 YYEKEE (reference sequence).

This clone was picked up one time. The V and J genes are TRBV7-2 and TRBJ1-1, with D tentatively TRBD1 (6 bases). Germline V lookup: CDR1 SGHTA, CDR2 FQGNSA. V was shortened by 1 base and J by 8 bases, with 17 bases between the two germline ends. The CDR3 sequence is 15 residues long. DNA of the CDR3: TGTGCCAGCAGCTTAGTGGGGGCGATCCGAGTCGAAGCTTTCTTT. Protein: CASSLVGAIRVEAFF.

The table lists this clone with a count of one. The genes are TRBV7-6 and TRBJ2-3; 8 nucleotides match TRBD2. CDR1 and CDR2 (germline): SGHVS, FNYEAQ. CDR3 length: 16 residues. The ends lost 0 bases at V and 6 bases at J; junction bases unmatched: 8. CDR3 DNA sequence: TGTGCCAGCAGCTTAGCAGTAGCGGGGCCAAGGGATACGCAGTATTTT. Its protein is CASSLAVAGPRDTQYF.

CDR3 bases: TGTGCCAGCAGGCCAGGGGCCACCTATAATTCACCCCTCCACTTT. It encodes CASRPGATYNSPLHF. This chain links TRBV6-5 with TRBJ1-6; weak D call: TRBD1 (6 bases). The CDR3 length is 15 residues. Between the trimmed V and J ends, which lost 6 bases and 2 bases, there was a span of 11 bases. Germline values: CDR1 MNHEY, CDR2 SVGAGI.